Sequencing of this T cell receptor (beta chain) was carried out in a study of blood T cell repertoires in COVID-19. Study details: Specimens from acute and convalescent COVID-19 originated in the United States, Italy and Spain. PBMCs, B-cell-depleted T cells, or T cells were the source of the cDNA or gDNA that made up the material.

How the authors handled the data: Researchers report that nucleated cell counts were estimated from reference gene primer amplification. This table comes from immunoSEQ multiplex PCR, and its TCRdb copy is limited to in-frame clones, with some not included. V, J and clone size are taken as reported in that table, and D and trimming were inferred from the DNA itself. The sample has approximately 90,000 clones, about 80% seen once. The origin of this receptor is an elderly woman with acute or convalescent COVID-19. The material sequenced was peripheral blood.

CDR3 nucleotide sequence: TGTGCCAGCAGAGGGACTAGCGGGGGGTACAATGAGCAGTTCTTC. Translating it yields CASRGTSGGYNEQFF. The chain has TRBV2 and TRBJ2-1, with TRBD2 identical over 15 bases. This CDR3 comprises 15 residues. V lost 6 bases to trimming and J lost 4 bases; unmatched junction nucleotides: 1. Germline CDR1 SNHLY, CDR2 FYNNEI.